This TCR beta chain was identified during a study of cytomegalovirus exposure and HLA in healthy donors. Repertoires were generated with immunoSEQ multiplex PCR, while TCRdb's copy carries only in-frame clones and drops some. Altogether under 110,000 clones are present, about 87% being singletons, with the ten largest covering more than 1.5%. CDR1 is SGHVS, CDR2 FQNEAQ, per germline. This CDR3 comprises 18 residues. The junction had 16 bases not matched to a gene; V was cut back by 5 bases and J by 4 bases. The chain couples TRBV7-8 to TRBJ2-5, with 10 bases aligning to TRBD2. The clonotype was recovered from a woman in her late teens or twenties in good health and CMV-seropositive. The sample comprised PBMCs. Written as DNA, the CDR3 is TGTGCCAGCAGCCGCCCTAGCGGGGGCCCTCTGGAGGGAGAGACCCAGTACTTC. Translation gives CASSRPSGGPLEGETQYF.